The sequence of this T cell receptor beta chain was determined in a study of CD8 T cells in ankylosing spondylitis. Broader study findings: Disease-linked clones reportedly showed significant enrichment in matched ankylosing spondylitis synovial fluid. A TCR beta motif made of roughly eight highly homologous variants seemed typical of ankylosing spondylitis blood.

Trimming at V came to 2 bases and at J to 1 base, leaving 3 bases not matched to a gene. Germline values: CDR1 DFQATT, CDR2 SNEGSKA (reference sequence). The CDR3 sequence is 15 residues long. Making the TCR beta libraries involved quantitative 5'-RACE with molecular barcodes. TCRdb fed the 5' RACE reads into MiXCR, producing one record per CDR3 protein. This table holds 350,000 to 450,000 distinct CDR3 sequences, 20% found once. Points on this clonotype: The antigen is undetermined.

The receptor was isolated from a male donor with ankylosing spondylitis or in good health (not recorded which). Sequencing input: blood, either unsorted or a sorted T cell fraction (not recorded which). The V gene is TRBV20-1, the J gene TRBJ2-2, with 8 bases lining up with TRBD2. CDR3 residues: CSARRLAGNTGELFF. As DNA, the CDR3 is TGCAGTGCTAGACGGCTAGCGGGGAACACCGGGGAGCTGTTTTTT.